The 14 T cell receptor beta chains reported below all come from one sample, sequenced in a study of post-analysis software for immune sequencing data. Study-level results: About five TRBV segments, including TRBV5-6, TRBV5-1 and TRBV20-1, were more frequent in patients than controls.

No antigen is known for these receptors. Every TCR beta cDNA library bore unique molecular identifiers. TCRdb ran MiXCR on the PCR reads and lists one entry per CDR3 protein. The data contain hundreds of thousands of distinct CDR3 sequences, around 40% of them seen just once; the ten biggest clones take up 9.5% to 13%. Sequencing input: blood. The receptors come from a girl aged 5 to 17 with multiple sclerosis.

The count of this clonotype is one. The genes are TRBV12-3 or TRBV12-4 and TRBJ2-3, with 10 bases aligning to TRBD1. The CDR3 has 18 residues. V trimming: 1 base; J trimming: 1 base; junction bases outside the gene matches: 8. The CDR3 DNA reads as TGTGCCAGCAGTTTAGGGATAGCCGGGACAGGGGGCACAGATACGCAGTATTTT. This gives the protein CASSLGIAGTGGTDTQYF.

This rearrangement joins TRBV6-2 or TRBV6-3 to TRBJ2-1; 10 nucleotides align to TRBD2. CDR1 and CDR2 from the germline V gene are MNHEY and SVGEGT. The CDR3 has 14 amino acids. V lost 8 bases, J lost 6 bases, and 7 bases stayed unmatched. CDR3 nucleotides: TGTGCCAGCTTGGGACTAGCGCAATGCAATGAGCAGTTCTTC. Translated, it gives CASLGLAQCNEQFF.

The chain recombines TRBV9 with TRBJ2-5, with 9 bases identical to TRBD2. The ends lost 3 bases at V and 0 bases at J; junction bases unmatched: 9. The CDR3 has 17 residues. The V gene's germline CDR1 is SGDLS and CDR2 YYNGEE. The CDR3 nucleotides read TGTGCCAGCAGCGCCCCTGCTACTAGCGGGTACCAAGAGACCCAGTACTTC. Encoded protein: CASSAPATSGYQETQYF.

V usage is TRBV6-1 and J usage is TRBJ2-1; D not certain. The germline V and J ends were trimmed by 6 bases and 2 bases, with 17 bases remaining between them. Germline V gene data show CDR1 as MNHNS and CDR2 as SASEGT. The CDR3 length is 16 residues. This CDR3 is CASRENHGFPYNEQFF. The CDR3 coding sequence is TGTGCCAGCAGGGAAAACCACGGTTTTCCCTACAATGAGCAGTTCTTC.

The rearrangement links TRBV20-1 to TRBJ2-6; no clear D gene. There are 16 residues in the CDR3. Germline-derived CDR1 and CDR2 are DFQATT and SNEGSKA (reference sequence). Trimming left V 3 bases short and J 0 bases short, with 12 bases between. The CDR3 protein is CSARDFLTSGANVLTF. In nucleotides, the CDR3 is TGCAGTGCTAGGGATTTCCTAACCTCTGGGGCCAACGTCCTGACTTTC.

V gene TRBV4-3 combines with J gene TRBJ1-2; no clear D. The V end was cut by 2 bases, the J end by 3 bases, with 10 bases between. Per the germline V gene, CDR1 is LGHNA and CDR2 is YSLEER. The CDR3 has 14 amino acids. The CDR3 DNA reads TGCGCCAGCAGCCAAACACCTCGTCACTATGGCTACACCTTC. Protein: CASSQTPRHYGYTF.

This sequence joins TRBV7-8 and TRBJ1-1; D is perhaps TRBD1 (5 bases). The V and J ends lost 0 bases and 1 base respectively, with 9 bases between them. Germline loops: CDR1 SGHVS, CDR2 FQNEAQ. The CDR3 length is 15 residues. The CDR3 DNA sequence: TGTGCCAGCAGCTTAGCGGGGGGGACGAACACTGAAGCTTTCTTT. It specifies CASSLAGGTNTEAFF.

The gene calls are TRBV28 and TRBJ2-1; D unclear. TRBJ2-7 explains the end of the DNA better; the J call may be wrong. Germline V gene data show CDR1 as MDHEN and CDR2 as SYDVKM. This CDR3 spans 14 amino acids. CDR3 residues: CASTSEYKPNEQYF. In nucleotides, the CDR3 is TGTGCCAGCACTTCGGAGTACAAGCCCAATGAGCAGTACTTC.

This chain joins TRBV7-9 and TRBJ2-7; D not resolved. V shed 5 bases and J shed 5 bases, with 10 bases lying between them. The CDR3 loop spans 12 amino acids. Germline V CDR1 and CDR2: SEHNR, FQNEAQ (reference sequence). The DNA for the CDR3 is TGTGCCAGCAGCCTGAGCGAGGACGAGCAGTACTTC. Its protein product is CASSLSEDEQYF.

This clonotype was seen only a few times. This chain uses TRBV13 with TRBJ1-2, with 9 positions matching TRBD1. V trimming: 4 bases; J trimming: 2 bases; junction bases outside the gene matches: 2. The CDR3 spans 14 residues. Germline CDR1 PRHDT, CDR2 FYEKMQ (reference sequence). In DNA, the CDR3 is TGTGCCAGCAGCTGGGGGACAGGGAACTATGGCTACACCTTC. Its protein is CASSWGTGNYGYTF.

The count of this clonotype is one. The chain uses TRBV20-1 and TRBJ1-5; no clear D gene. The germline V gene encodes CDR1 DFQATT and CDR2 SNEGSKA (reference sequence). The CDR3 length is 17 residues. V shed 5 bases and J shed 2 bases, with 22 bases lying between them. CDR3 DNA: TGCAGTGCTGGTAATCCCCCAAGCGTCGGGGGCAATCAGCCCCAGCATTTT. It translates to CSAGNPPSVGGNQPQHF.

The chain links TRBV14 to TRBJ1-1; tentative D call: TRBD1 (5 bases). CDR1 is SGHDN and CDR2 is FVKESK in the germline V gene. The V and J ends lost 7 bases and 3 bases respectively, with 9 bases between them. The CDR3 covers 12 residues. CDR3 sequence reads: CASNLGDTEAFF. For the CDR3, the DNA is TGTGCCAGCAACCTAGGGGACACTGAAGCTTTCTTT.

The rearrangement joins TRBV7-2 to TRBJ2-5; D uncertain. The CDR3 runs 14 residues. The V gene's germline CDR1 is SGHTA and CDR2 FQGNSA. V lost 5 bases to trimming and J lost 3 bases, with 13 bases between them. CDR3 in amino acids: CASSTQSGEETQYF. Here the CDR3 DNA reads TGTGCCAGCAGCACCCAATCGGGTGAAGAGACCCAGTACTTC.

This chain connects TRBV24-1 to TRBJ2-1; TRBD2 agrees at 12 bases. The CDR3 is 19 amino acids. Looked up from germline, CDR1 is KGHDR and CDR2 is SFDVKD. V lost 5 bases, J lost 5 bases, and 15 bases stayed unmatched. The chain's CDR3 is CATSGFTSGRLYGDNEQFF. The DNA for the CDR3 is TGTGCCACCAGTGGTTTCACTAGCGGGAGGTTATACGGGGACAATGAGCAGTTCTTC.